These 5 T cell receptor beta chains originate from one sample sequenced in a study of cytomegalovirus exposure and HLA in healthy donors. PCR amplification relied on 60 Vbeta primers (plus 13 Jbeta primers). Assay: immunoSEQ multiplex PCR; the TCRdb copy retains only in-frame clones and omits some. The table lists some 150,000 clones, approximately 78% of them singletons. The sample consisted of PBMCs. The receptors shown here come from a woman aged 25-40 years in good health and CMV-seropositive.

This clone was recorded a few times. V usage is TRBV15 and J usage is TRBJ2-1, with D perhaps TRBD2 (5 bases). Germline V gene data show CDR1 as LNHNV and CDR2 as YYDKDF (reference sequence). V was clipped by 8 bases and J by 0 bases, with 17 bases between them. This CDR3 has 16 amino acids. The CDR3 region is CATEGNGLSSYNEQFF. The CDR3 nucleotides read TGTGCCACCGAAGGGAACGGACTGAGCTCCTACAATGAGCAGTTCTTC.

The chain carries TRBV7-9 and TRBJ2-7; TRBD1 matches 12 bases. Germline V gives CDR1 SEHNR, CDR2 FQNEAQ (reference sequence). V shed 5 bases, J shed 5 bases, and the junction held 10 bases outside the gene matches. The CDR3 is made up of 16 amino acids. CDR3 DNA sequence: TGTGCCAGCAGCCCCCCCCGGGGACAGGGGGCCCACGAGCAGTACTTC. Translated: CASSPPRGQGAHEQYF. Full variable domain (missing parts from reference TRBV7-9 and TRBJ2-7): DTGVSQNPRHKITKRGQNVTFRCDPISEHNRLYWYRQTLGQGPEFLTYFQNEAQLEKSRLLSDRFSAERPKGSFSTLEIQRTEQGDSAMYLCASSPPRGQGAHEQYFGPGTRLTVT.

This chain links TRBV27 with TRBJ1-1; possibly TRBD1 for D (5 bases). Looked up from germline, CDR1 is MNHEY and CDR2 is SMNVEV (reference sequence). There are 13 residues in the CDR3. The ends were cut back, 11 bases at V and 2 bases at J, with 15 bases in the middle. CDR3 region: CASRGEGNTEAFF. The CDR3 nucleotides read TGTGCCTCTCGGGGGGAGGGAAACACTGAAGCTTTCTTT.

The chain couples TRBV9 to TRBJ2-2; a possible D gene is TRBD2 (7 bases). Germline CDR1 is SGDLS and CDR2 is YYNGEE. This CDR3 region has 18 residues. The V and J ends lost 3 bases and 3 bases respectively, with 21 bases between them. CDR3 protein: CASSGQGGGAEHTGELFF. CDR3 in DNA: TGTGCCAGCAGCGGCCAAGGTGGGGGGGCCGAACACACCGGGGAGCTGTTTTTT.

This clone has a handful of counts. The genes are TRBV6-4 and TRBJ2-2, with 7 bases matching TRBD2. Germline trimming cut 1 base from V and 4 bases from J; bases unmatched to any gene: 0. There are 14 residues in the CDR3. Germline V gene data show CDR1 as MRHNA and CDR2 as SNTAGT. This chain's CDR3 is CASSDLAGTGELFF. DNA of the CDR3: TGTGCCAGCAGTGACTTAGCGGGCACCGGGGAGCTGTTTTTT.